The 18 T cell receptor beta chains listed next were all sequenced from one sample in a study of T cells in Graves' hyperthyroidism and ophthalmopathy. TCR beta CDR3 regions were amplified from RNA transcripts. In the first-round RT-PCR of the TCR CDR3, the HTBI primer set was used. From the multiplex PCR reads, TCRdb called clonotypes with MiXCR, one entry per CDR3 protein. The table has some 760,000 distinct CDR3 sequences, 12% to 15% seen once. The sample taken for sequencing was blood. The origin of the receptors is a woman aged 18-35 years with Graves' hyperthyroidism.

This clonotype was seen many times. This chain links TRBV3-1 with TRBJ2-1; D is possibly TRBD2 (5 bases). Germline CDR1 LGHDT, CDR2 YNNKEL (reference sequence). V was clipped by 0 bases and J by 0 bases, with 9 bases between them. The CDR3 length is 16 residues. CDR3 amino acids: CASSQDLGSSYNEQFF. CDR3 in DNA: TGTGCCAGCAGCCAAGATCTTGGGAGCTCCTACAATGAGCAGTTCTTC.

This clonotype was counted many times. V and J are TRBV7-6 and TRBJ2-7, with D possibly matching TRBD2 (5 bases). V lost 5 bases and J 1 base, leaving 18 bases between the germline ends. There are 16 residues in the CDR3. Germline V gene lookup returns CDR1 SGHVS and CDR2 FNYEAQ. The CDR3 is CASSPTYGVRSYEQYF. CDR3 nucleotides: TGTGCCAGCAGCCCGACGTACGGGGTGCGGTCCTACGAGCAGTACTTC. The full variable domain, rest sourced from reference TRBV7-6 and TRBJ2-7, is GAGVSQSPRYKVTKRGQDVALRCDPISGHVSLYWYRQALGQGPEFLTYFNYEAQQDKSGLPNDRFSAERPEGSISTLTIQRTEQRDSAMYRCASSPTYGVRSYEQYFGPGTRLTVT.

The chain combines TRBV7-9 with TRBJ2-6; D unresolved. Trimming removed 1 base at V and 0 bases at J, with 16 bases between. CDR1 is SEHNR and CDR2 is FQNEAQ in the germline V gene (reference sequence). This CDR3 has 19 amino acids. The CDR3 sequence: CASSLGLGRSSSGANVLTF. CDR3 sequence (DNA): TGTGCCAGCAGCTTAGGCCTGGGCAGGTCGAGCTCTGGGGCCAACGTCCTGACTTTC.

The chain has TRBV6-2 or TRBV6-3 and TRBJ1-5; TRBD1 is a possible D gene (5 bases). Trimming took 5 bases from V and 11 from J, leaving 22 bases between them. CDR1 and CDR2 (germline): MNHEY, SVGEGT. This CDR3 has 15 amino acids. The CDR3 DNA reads TGTGCCAGCAGTCCCGACGGCCGGGACCAGCGGTCCCAGCATTTT. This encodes CASSPDGRDQRSQHF.

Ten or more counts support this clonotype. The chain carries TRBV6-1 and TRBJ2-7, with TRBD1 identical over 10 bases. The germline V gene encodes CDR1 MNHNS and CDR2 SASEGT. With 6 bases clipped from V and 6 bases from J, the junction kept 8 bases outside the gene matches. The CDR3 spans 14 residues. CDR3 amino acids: CASRTGQGFLEQYF. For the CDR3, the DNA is TGTGCCAGCAGAACGGGACAGGGGTTCCTCGAGCAGTACTTC.

The CDR3 region is CASSQTGKNQPQHF. The CDR3 DNA is TGTGCCAGCAGTCAGACAGGGAAAAATCAGCCCCAGCATTTT. The chain has TRBV6-2 or TRBV6-3 and TRBJ1-5; 7 bases fit TRBD1. This CDR3 spans 14 amino acids. V lost 5 bases, J lost 4 bases, and 5 bases stayed unmatched. Germline V CDR1 and CDR2: MNHEY, SVGEGT.

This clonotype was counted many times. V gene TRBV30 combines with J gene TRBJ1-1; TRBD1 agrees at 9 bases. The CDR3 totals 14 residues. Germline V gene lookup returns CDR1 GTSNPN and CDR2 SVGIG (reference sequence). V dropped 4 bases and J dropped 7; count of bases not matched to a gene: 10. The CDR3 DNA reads TGTGCCTGGAACGGACCGGGACAGGGATATGAAGCTTTCTTT. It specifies CAWNGPGQGYEAFF.

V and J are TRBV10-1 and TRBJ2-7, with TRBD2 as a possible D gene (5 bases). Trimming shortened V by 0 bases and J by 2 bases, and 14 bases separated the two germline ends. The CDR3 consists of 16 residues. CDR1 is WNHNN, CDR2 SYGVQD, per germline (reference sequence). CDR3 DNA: TGCGCCAGCAGTGAGTCCACTTTCAACGGGGCCTACGAGCAGTACTTC. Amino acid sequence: CASSESTFNGAYEQYF.

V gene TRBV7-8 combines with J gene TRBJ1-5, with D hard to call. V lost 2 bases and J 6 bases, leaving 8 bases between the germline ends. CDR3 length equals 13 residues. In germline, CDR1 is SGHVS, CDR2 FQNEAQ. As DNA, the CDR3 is TGTGCCAGCAGCTTAAGCCCCACTCAGCCCCAGCATTTT. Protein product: CASSLSPTQPQHF.

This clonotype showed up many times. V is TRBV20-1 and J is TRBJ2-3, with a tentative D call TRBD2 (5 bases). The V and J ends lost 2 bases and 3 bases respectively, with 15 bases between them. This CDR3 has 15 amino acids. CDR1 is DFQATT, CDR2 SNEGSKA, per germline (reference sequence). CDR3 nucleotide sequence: TGCAGTGCTAGAAAGTGGGAGAGTAGGACAGATACGCAGTATTTT. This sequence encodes CSARKWESRTDTQYF.

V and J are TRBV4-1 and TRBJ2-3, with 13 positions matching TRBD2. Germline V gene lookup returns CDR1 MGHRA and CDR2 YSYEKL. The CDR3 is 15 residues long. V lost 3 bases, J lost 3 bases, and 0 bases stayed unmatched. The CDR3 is CASSQTSGRTDTQYF. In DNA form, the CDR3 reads TGCGCCAGCAGCCAGACTAGCGGGAGGACAGATACGCAGTATTTT.

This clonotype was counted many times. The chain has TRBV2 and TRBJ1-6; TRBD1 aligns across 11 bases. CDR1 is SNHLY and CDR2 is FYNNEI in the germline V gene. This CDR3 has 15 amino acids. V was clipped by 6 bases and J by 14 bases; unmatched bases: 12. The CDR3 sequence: CASSEDRGPRRSLHF. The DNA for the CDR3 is TGTGCCAGCAGCGAGGACAGGGGGCCGCGTAGGTCCCTCCACTTT.

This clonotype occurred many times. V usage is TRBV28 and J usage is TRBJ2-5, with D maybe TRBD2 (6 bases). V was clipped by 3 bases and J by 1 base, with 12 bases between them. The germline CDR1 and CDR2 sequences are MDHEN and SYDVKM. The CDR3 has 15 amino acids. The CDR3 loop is CASSLRGRAQETQYF. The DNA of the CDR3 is TGTGCCAGCAGTTTGCGGGGAAGAGCCCAAGAGACCCAGTACTTC.

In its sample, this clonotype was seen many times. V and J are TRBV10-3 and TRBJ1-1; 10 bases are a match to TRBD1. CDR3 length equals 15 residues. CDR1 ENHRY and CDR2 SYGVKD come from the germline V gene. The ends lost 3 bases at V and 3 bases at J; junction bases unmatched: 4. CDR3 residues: CAISDRGTGDTEAFF. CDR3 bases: TGTGCCATCAGTGATCGCGGGACAGGGGACACTGAAGCTTTCTTT.

For the CDR3, the DNA is TGTGCCAGCAGTGCCCGGGCCTTGCAAGAGACCCAGTACTTC. Its protein is CASSARALQETQYF. V is TRBV6-2 or TRBV6-3 and J is TRBJ2-5; D is unresolved. Trimming shortened V by 5 bases and J by 2 bases, and 12 bases separated the two germline ends. The CDR3 runs 14 residues. Germline V CDR1 and CDR2: MNHEY, SVGEGT.

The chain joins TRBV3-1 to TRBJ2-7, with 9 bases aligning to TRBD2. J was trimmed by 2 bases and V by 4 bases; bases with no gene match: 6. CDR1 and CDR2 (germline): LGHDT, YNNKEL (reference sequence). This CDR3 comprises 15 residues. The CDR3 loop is CASSRTLAGTYEQYF. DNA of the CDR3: TGTGCCAGCAGCCGTACCCTAGCGGGGACCTACGAGCAGTACTTC.

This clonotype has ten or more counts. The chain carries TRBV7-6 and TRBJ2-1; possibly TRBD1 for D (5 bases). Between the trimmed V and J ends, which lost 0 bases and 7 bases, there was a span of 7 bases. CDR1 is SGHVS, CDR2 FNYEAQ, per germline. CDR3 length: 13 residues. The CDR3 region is CASSLAGANEQFF. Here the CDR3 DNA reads TGTGCCAGCAGCTTAGCAGGGGCAAATGAGCAGTTCTTC.

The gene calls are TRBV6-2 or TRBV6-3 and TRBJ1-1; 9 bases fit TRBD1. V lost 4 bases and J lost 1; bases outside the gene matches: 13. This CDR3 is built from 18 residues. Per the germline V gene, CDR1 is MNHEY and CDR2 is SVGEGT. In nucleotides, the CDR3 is TGTGCCAGCAGTTTCTCCAGACAGGGGGAATGGACGAACACTGAAGCTTTCTTT. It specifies CASSFSRQGEWTNTEAFF.